Listed here are 11 T cell receptor beta chains from one sample, sequenced in a study of T-cell reconstitution after alpha-beta-depleted transplantation in children. The TCRbeta library incorporated unique molecular identifiers. TCRdb reanalysed the PCR reads using MiXCR and keeps one entry per CDR3 protein. The sample consists of almost 250,000 distinct CDR3 sequences, roughly 24% of them appearing once. Sample: PBMCs, taken before TCRalphabeta/CD19-depleted stem cell transplant. The receptors derive from a girl aged 2-10 years with Fanconi anemia, due to receive a stem cell transplant.

Many counts were recorded for this clonotype. The chain recombines TRBV7-2 with TRBJ1-2, with TRBD1 matching over 7 bases. Trimming took 5 bases from V and 4 from J; bases not matched to a gene: 7. This CDR3 has 14 amino acids. Germline values: CDR1 SGHTA, CDR2 FQGNSA. CDR3 DNA sequence: TGTGCCAGCAGCCCGTGGACAGGAATCTATGGCTACACCTTC. Amino acids: CASSPWTGIYGYTF.

This rearrangement joins TRBV7-2 to TRBJ2-2; D is possibly TRBD2 (6 bases). The CDR3 has 16 amino acids. V lost 6 bases to trimming and J lost 0 bases, with 14 bases between them. Germline assignment: CDR1 SGHTA and CDR2 FQGNSA. CDR3 loop: CASSRGLFANTGELFF. The CDR3 coding sequence is TGTGCCAGCAGTCGGGGACTTTTTGCGAACACCGGGGAGCTGTTTTTT. Looking up the rest from reference TRBV7-2 and TRBJ2-2 gives the full variable domain: GAGVSQSPSNKVTEKGKDVELRCDPISGHTALYWYRQSLGQGLEFLIYFQGNSAPDKSGLPSDRFSAERTGGSVSTLTIQRTQQEDSAVYLCASSRGLFANTGELFFGEGSRLTVL.

The chain links TRBV29-1 to TRBJ2-5; 8 bases fit TRBD1. V lost 6 bases, J lost 5 bases, and 5 bases stayed unmatched. Per germline, CDR1 SQVTM and CDR2 ANQGSEA. The CDR3 runs to 12 residues. The CDR3 bases are TGCAGCGTCTCAGGGGGCGCGGAGACCCAGTACTTC. Its protein is CSVSGGAETQYF.

This clonotype was counted ten times or more. The chain carries TRBV12-3 or TRBV12-4 and TRBJ2-1; 7 bases are shared with TRBD2. After removal of 6 bases from V and 1 base from J, the junction contained 6 bases not matched to a gene. The CDR3 has 15 residues. The DNA for the CDR3 is TGTGCCAGCAGCCCGGGGGGACTGTCCTACAATGAGCAGTTCTTC. Translated, it gives CASSPGGLSYNEQFF.

The sample holds many counts of this clonotype. The genes are TRBV7-9 and TRBJ2-1; 13 bases agree with TRBD2. Germline V CDR1 and CDR2: SEHNR, FQNEAQ (reference sequence). This CDR3 region has 18 residues. V was pared by 4 bases and J by 4 bases, with 10 bases of the junction left unmatched. CDR3 in amino acids: CASSSLLTSGGGYNEQFF. CDR3 in DNA: TGTGCCAGCAGCTCGCTACTTACTAGCGGGGGGGGATACAATGAGCAGTTCTTC.

Ten or more counts support this clonotype. The rearrangement joins TRBV7-8 to TRBJ2-5; 9 bases match TRBD1. Looked up from germline, CDR1 is SGHVS and CDR2 is FQNEAQ. V lost 3 bases and J lost 5; bases outside the gene matches: 7. The CDR3 is 15 residues long. The CDR3 sequence: CASSFNRGRVETQYF. CDR3 sequence (DNA): TGTGCCAGCAGCTTTAACAGGGGGCGAGTGGAGACCCAGTACTTC.

This clonotype occurred many times. The chain has TRBV29-1 and TRBJ2-7; unclear D gene. The germline V gene has CDR1 SQVTM and CDR2 ANQGSEA. The CDR3 spans 11 residues. The V end lost 6 bases, the J end lost 1 base, and 7 bases lay between the germline ends. The CDR3 sequence is CSVARSYEQYF. DNA of the CDR3: TGCAGCGTGGCTCGGTCCTACGAGCAGTACTTC.

This clonotype was seen ten or more times. The chain carries TRBV15 and TRBJ2-1, with D tentatively TRBD2 (6 bases). The CDR3 loop spans 18 amino acids. V gave up 2 bases and J gave up 0 bases, with 17 bases separating them. CDR1 LNHNV and CDR2 YYDKDF come from the germline V gene (reference sequence). The CDR3 is CATSRSLALLSSYNEQFF. CDR3 sequence (DNA): TGTGCCACCAGCAGATCGCTAGCGCTGCTAAGCTCCTACAATGAGCAGTTCTTC.

The chain joins TRBV5-1 to TRBJ2-7; possible D gene TRBD1, 6 bases. Germline V lookup: CDR1 SGHRS, CDR2 YFSETQ. Trimming removed 2 bases at V and 1 base at J, with 13 bases between. The CDR3 runs 15 residues. CDR3 sequence reads: CASSLGTTTSYEQYF. The DNA for the CDR3 is TGCGCCAGCAGCTTAGGGACAACCACTTCCTACGAGCAGTACTTC.

The chain joins TRBV28 to TRBJ2-1; D is unresolved. The germline gives CDR1 MDHEN, CDR2 SYDVKM. V lost 5 bases and J 10 bases, leaving 24 bases between the germline ends. This CDR3 is 16 amino acids long. CDR3 in amino acids: CASSRPSPFPLLEQFF. CDR3 in DNA: TGTGCCAGCAGTCGGCCGTCTCCATTTCCCCTATTGGAGCAGTTCTTC. The complete variable domain, with remaining parts taken from reference TRBV28 and TRBJ2-1, reads DVKVTQSSRYLVKRTGEKVFLECVQDMDHENMFWYRQDPGLGLRLIYFSYDVKMKEKGDIPEGYSVSREKKERFSLILESASTNQTSMYLCASSRPSPFPLLEQFFGPGTRLTVL.

V usage is TRBV29-1 and J usage is TRBJ1-4; the D is unclear. Trimming cost V 3 bases and J 7 bases, with 12 bases left between them. The CDR3 totals 13 residues. Per the germline V gene, CDR1 is SQVTM and CDR2 is ANQGSEA. DNA for the CDR3: TGCAGCGTTGAGTCATACGGAGCTGAAAAACTGTTTTTT. It specifies CSVESYGAEKLFF.